Listed below are T cell receptor beta chains from one sample, sequenced in a study of blood T cells in healthy people across ages. Each CDR3 protein is one row after TCRdb ran MiXCR on the 5' RACE reads. Seen here are around 1.1 million distinct CDR3 sequences, 30% to 40% observed once, and the top ten hold roughly 14%. The sample was blood. Receptor source: a young man in good health. The CDR3 runs from the conserved cysteine through the conserved F or W. The order of the fields is CDR3 length, V gene, clone size, J gene, D gene, CDR3 DNA, CDR3 protein. A D gene is named only where the DNA matches it firmly. The size of a clone is reported for some rows only, either as once, few or many, or as a class for expanded clones.

16,TRBV4-3,-,TRBJ1-3,-,TGCGCCAGCGCCCGATGGGGGGGTCGTCCTGGAAACACCATATATTTT,CASARWGGRPGNTIYF
14,TRBV27,many,TRBJ1-2,-,TGTGCCAGCAGTGCCCGACCTGAGGTATATGGCTACACCTTC,CASSARPEVYGYTF
20,TRBV13,once,TRBJ2-7,TRBD1,TGTGCCAGCAGCTCCCGGACAGGAACCTCGAGACCTAGCTCCTACAATGAGCAGTACTTC,CASSSRTGTSRPSSYNEQYF
16,TRBV12-3/TRBV12-4,-,TRBJ1-5,-,TGTGCCAGCAGTCCCGGGGGCCCCGTGAGCAATCAGCCCCAGCATTTT,CASSPGGPVSNQPQHF
17,TRBV7-3,few,TRBJ2-1,-,TGTGCCAGCAGCTTAAGCGGGGAACGGAGCTCCTACAATGAGCAGTTCTTC,CASSLSGERSSYNEQFF
13,TRBV29-1,few,TRBJ1-6,TRBD1,TGCAGCGTACGGGACAGTAATAATTCACCCCTCCACTTT,CSVRDSNNSPLHF
12,TRBV29-1,many,TRBJ2-1,TRBD2,TGCAGCGTTGTTCTAGCGGACAATGAGCAGTTCTTC,CSVVLADNEQFF
14,TRBV5-1,-,TRBJ2-7,-,TGCGCCAGCAGTTTTCGACTCAGGGTAGATGAGCAGTACTTC,CASSFRLRVDEQYF
14,TRBV29-1,many,TRBJ2-3,TRBD2,TGCAGCGTGGTAGCGGGGGGATACACAGATACGCAGTATTTT,CSVVAGGYTDTQYF
15,TRBV2,-,TRBJ1-5,-,TGTGCCAGCAGCGGACTCAGTGGGAACAATCAGCCCCAGCATTTT,CASSGLSGNNQPQHF
14,TRBV20-1,-,TRBJ1-6,-,TGCAGTGCCCGGGGAGGGCGGGGGAATTCACCCCTCCACTTT,CSARGGRGNSPLHF
13,TRBV11-2,-,TRBJ2-1,TRBD2,TGTGCCAGCAGCTCGAGCGGGGCCAATGAGCAGTTCTTC,CASSSSGANEQFF
16,TRBV10-3,-,TRBJ2-1,TRBD2,TGTGCCATCAGGGGGACTAGCGGGGCAGCTAACAATGAGCAGTTCTTC,CAIRGTSGAANNEQFF
14,TRBV6-6,few,TRBJ1-2,-,TGTGCCAGCACACCAGACGTACAAGTTTATGGCTACACCTTC,CASTPDVQVYGYTF
13,TRBV9,-,TRBJ1-2,-,TGTGCCAGCAGCGTAGAAGGGGGTGGAGGCTACACCTTC,CASSVEGGGGYTF
16,TRBV7-8,-,TRBJ2-2,TRBD2,TGTGCCAGCAGCGGCGGGACTAGCGGGGACACCGGGGAGCTGTTTTTT,CASSGGTSGDTGELFF
15,TRBV7-2,few,TRBJ1-4,-,TGTGCCAGCAGCTTAGGTGGGGTTTCAAATGAAAAACTGTTTTTT,CASSLGGVSNEKLFF
14,TRBV12-3/TRBV12-4,-,TRBJ1-1,-,TGTGCCAGCAGCACGGGACTCTTGAGCACTGAAGCTTTCTTT,CASSTGLLSTEAFF
15,TRBV7-9,-,TRBJ1-4,-,TGTGCCAGCAGCACCTTACAGGGAGGGGATGAAAAACTGTTTTTT,CASSTLQGGDEKLFF
11,TRBV5-1,many,TRBJ2-1,-,TGCGCCAGCAGCTTGCGGGATGAGCAGTTCTTC,CASSLRDEQFF
15,TRBV28,few,TRBJ2-5,-,TGTGCCAGCAGTTTCCTTGCCAGCGCGCAAGAGACCCAGTACTTC,CASSFLASAQETQYF
14,TRBV27,many,TRBJ1-1,-,TGCGCCAGCAGCCCGACAGTCATGAACACTGAAGCTTTCTTT,CASSPTVMNTEAFF
17,TRBV3-1,-,TRBJ1-1,-,TGTGCCAGCAGCCAAGGAAATGACAGGTCCGAGGCTGATGAAGCTTTCTTT,CASSQGNDRSEADEAFF
13,TRBV4-1,once,TRBJ2-1,-,TGCGCCAGCAGCCAAGAAAACGACAGCGAGCAGTTCTTC,CASSQENDSEQFF
15,TRBV27,-,TRBJ1-4,TRBD1,TGTGCCAGCAGTTTACTCAGGGGGCAGGGTGAAAAACTGTTTTTT,CASSLLRGQGEKLFF
15,TRBV6-6,many,TRBJ1-2,TRBD1,TGTGCCAGCAGTTGGGACAGGCCTGATAACTATGGCTACACCTTC,CASSWDRPDNYGYTF
15,TRBV6-6,-,TRBJ1-4,TRBD1,TGTGCCAGCAGTCCACCGGACAGGGGGCGTGAAAAACTGTTTTTT,CASSPPDRGREKLFF
19,TRBV15,few,TRBJ2-6,-,TGTGCCACCAGCTCTCAAGAGGCAGGACGCACCTCTGGGGCCAACGTCCTGACTTTC,CATSSQEAGRTSGANVLTF
14,TRBV7-9,many,TRBJ1-1,-,TGCGCCAGCAGTTTCGGGGGCTTGAACACTGAAGCTTTCTTT,CASSFGGLNTEAFF
17,TRBV3-1,-,TRBJ2-1,-,TGTGCCAGCAGCCAAGATAGGGCGGGTGGACCCTACAATGAGCAGTTCTTC,CASSQDRAGGPYNEQFF
15,TRBV14,-,TRBJ1-1,-,TGTGCCAGCAGTAAGTGGACAGAACCGAACACTGTAGCTTTCTTT,CASSKWTEPNTVAFF
16,TRBV9,-,TRBJ2-7,TRBD1,TGTGCCAGCAGCCCTGGGGCGACAGGGGGTAGTTACGAGCAGTACTTC,CASSPGATGGSYEQYF
13,TRBV7-9,-,TRBJ2-2,-,TGTGCCAGCAGCACCTCTGACACCGGGGAGCTGTTTTTT,CASSTSDTGELFF
14,TRBV2,few,TRBJ1-2,-,TGTGCCAGCAGTGAAGTGTCGCGAGGGAATGGCTACACCTTC,CASSEVSRGNGYTF
14,TRBV6-2/TRBV6-3,many,TRBJ2-5,-,TGTGCCAGCAGTTACTCGATACCACAAGAGACCCAGTACTTC,CASSYSIPQETQYF
11,TRBV21-1,-,TRBJ1-5,-,TGTGCCAGCAGCCGTGCTCAGCCCCAGCATTTT,CASSRAQPQHF
16,TRBV20-1,-,TRBJ2-3,TRBD2,TGCAGTGCTAGAGGTAGCGGGGGCCTTAGCACAGATACGCAGTATTTT,CSARGSGGLSTDTQYF
12,TRBV10-3,few,TRBJ2-5,-,TGTGCCATCGGTCAGCTCGGATCCCAGCAGTACTTC,CAIGQLGSQQYF
14,TRBV2,few,TRBJ2-7,-,TGTGCCAGCAGTGAACAGGCCTCATCCTACGAGCAGTACTTC,CASSEQASSYEQYF
11,TRBV27,-,TRBJ2-7,-,TGTGCCAGCACCACCGGGAATGAGCAGTACTTC,CASTTGNEQYF
15,TRBV7-3,-,TRBJ2-7,-,TGTGCCAGCAGCTTATTGGCGGGGTCCTACAATGAGCAGTACTTC,CASSLLAGSYNEQYF
12,TRBV7-9,-,TRBJ2-5,-,TGTGCCAGCCGGACTGAAGAACAGACCCAGTACTTC,CASRTEEQTQYF
14,TRBV4-3,-,TRBJ2-2,-,TGCGCCAGCAGCCAAGAACCGGGGACCGGGGAGCTGTTTTTT,CASSQEPGTGELFF
14,TRBV2,few,TRBJ2-2,-,TGTGCCAGCAGGCCCCAGGGAGGAACCGGGGAGCTGTTTTTT,CASRPQGGTGELFF
15,TRBV6-5,few,TRBJ1-2,TRBD1,TGTGCCAGCAGTTCACAGGGGGGGACTCCTTATGGCTACACCTTC,CASSSQGGTPYGYTF
14,TRBV28,few,TRBJ2-1,-,TGTGCCTGCGGGAAATCCGGGCCGTACAATGAGCAGTTCTTC,CACGKSGPYNEQFF
13,TRBV5-1,-,TRBJ1-1,-,TGCGCCAGCAGTAAACCCGCGGACACTGAAGCTTTCTTT,CASSKPADTEAFF
17,TRBV6-2/TRBV6-3,-,TRBJ2-1,-,TGTGCCAGCAGCCTGACGACAGCACGCTACTCCTACAATGAGCAGTTCTTC,CASSLTTARYSYNEQFF
14,TRBV7-9,-,TRBJ1-2,-,TGTGCCAGCAGCTTAACAGGGCTGGACTATGGCTACACCTTC,CASSLTGLDYGYTF
14,TRBV20-1,few,TRBJ1-5,-,TGCAGTGCCACTGGGGGCAGTCGCAATCAGCCCCAGCATTTT,CSATGGSRNQPQHF
14,TRBV10-3,few,TRBJ1-2,-,TGTGCCATCAGGGAGACAGGACGGCCCTATGGCTACACCTTC,CAIRETGRPYGYTF